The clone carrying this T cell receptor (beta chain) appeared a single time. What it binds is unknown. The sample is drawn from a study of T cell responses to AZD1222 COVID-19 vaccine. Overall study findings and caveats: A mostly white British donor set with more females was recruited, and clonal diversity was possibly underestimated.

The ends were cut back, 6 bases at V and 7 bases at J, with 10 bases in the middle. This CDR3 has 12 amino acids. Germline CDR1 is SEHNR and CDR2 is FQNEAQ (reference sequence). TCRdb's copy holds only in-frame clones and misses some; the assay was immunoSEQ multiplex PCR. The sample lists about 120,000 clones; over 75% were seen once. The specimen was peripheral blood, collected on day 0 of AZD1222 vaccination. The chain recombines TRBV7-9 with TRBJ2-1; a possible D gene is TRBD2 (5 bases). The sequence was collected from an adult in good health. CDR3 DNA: TGTGCCAGCAGACCCACGGGGAATGAGCAGTTCTTC. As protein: CASRPTGNEQFF.